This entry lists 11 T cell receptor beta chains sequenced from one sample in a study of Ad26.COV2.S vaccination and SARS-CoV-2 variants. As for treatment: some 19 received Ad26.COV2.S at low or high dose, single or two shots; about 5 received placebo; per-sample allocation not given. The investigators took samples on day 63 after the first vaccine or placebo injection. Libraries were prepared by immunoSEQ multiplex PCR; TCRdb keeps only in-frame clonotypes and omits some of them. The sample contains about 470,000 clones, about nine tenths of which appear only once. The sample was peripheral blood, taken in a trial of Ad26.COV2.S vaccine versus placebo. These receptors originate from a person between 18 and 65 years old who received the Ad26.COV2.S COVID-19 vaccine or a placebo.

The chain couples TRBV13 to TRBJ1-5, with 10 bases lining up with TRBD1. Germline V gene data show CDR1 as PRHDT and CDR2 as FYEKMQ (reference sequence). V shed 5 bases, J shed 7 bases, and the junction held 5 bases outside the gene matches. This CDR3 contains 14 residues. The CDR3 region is CASSLGQGGQPQHF. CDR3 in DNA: TGTGCCAGCAGCCTCGGACAGGGGGGACAGCCCCAGCATTTT.

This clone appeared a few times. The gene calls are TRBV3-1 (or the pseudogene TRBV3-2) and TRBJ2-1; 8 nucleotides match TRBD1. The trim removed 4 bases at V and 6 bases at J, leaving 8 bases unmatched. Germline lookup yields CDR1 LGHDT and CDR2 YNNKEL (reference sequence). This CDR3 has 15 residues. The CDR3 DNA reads TGTGCCAGCAGCCCCCGACAGGGGAGAGGCAATGAGCAGTTCTTC. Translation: CASSPRQGRGNEQFF.

CDR3 in DNA: TGTGCCAGCAGCCCGGACAGGAGCTCCTACAATGAGCAGTTCTTC. Protein product: CASSPDRSSYNEQFF. The J gene is TRBJ2-1, the V gene TRBV7-9, with 7 bases lining up with TRBD1. The CDR3 extends over 15 amino acids. V dropped 5 bases and J dropped 0; count of bases not matched to a gene: 4. The germline V gene encodes CDR1 SEHNR and CDR2 FQNEAQ (reference sequence).

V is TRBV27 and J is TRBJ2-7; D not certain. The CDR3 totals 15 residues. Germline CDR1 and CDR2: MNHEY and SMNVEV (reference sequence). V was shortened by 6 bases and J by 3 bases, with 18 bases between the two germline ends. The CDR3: CASRLDPRAHYEQYF. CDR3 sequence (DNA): TGTGCCAGCAGGCTCGACCCCCGGGCTCACTACGAGCAGTACTTC.

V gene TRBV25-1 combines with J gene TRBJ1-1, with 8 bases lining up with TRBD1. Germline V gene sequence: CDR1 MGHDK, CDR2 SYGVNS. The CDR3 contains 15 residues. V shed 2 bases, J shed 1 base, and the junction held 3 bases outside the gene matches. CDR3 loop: CASSETGTGNTEAFF. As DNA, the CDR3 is TGTGCCAGCAGTGAAACCGGGACAGGGAACACTGAAGCTTTCTTT.

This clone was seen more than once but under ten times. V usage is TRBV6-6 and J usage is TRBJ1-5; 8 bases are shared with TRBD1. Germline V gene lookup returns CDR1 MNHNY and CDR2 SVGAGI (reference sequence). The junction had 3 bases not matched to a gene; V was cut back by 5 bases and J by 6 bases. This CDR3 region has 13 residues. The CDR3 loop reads CASSRQGSQPQHF. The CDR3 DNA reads TGTGCCAGCAGTCGACAGGGGAGTCAGCCCCAGCATTTT.

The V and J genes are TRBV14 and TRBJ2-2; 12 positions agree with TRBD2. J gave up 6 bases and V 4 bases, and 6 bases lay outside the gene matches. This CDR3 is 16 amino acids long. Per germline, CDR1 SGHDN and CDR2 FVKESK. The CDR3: CASSPGLAGIPGELFF. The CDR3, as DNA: TGTGCCAGCAGCCCGGGACTAGCGGGTATTCCCGGGGAGCTGTTTTTT.

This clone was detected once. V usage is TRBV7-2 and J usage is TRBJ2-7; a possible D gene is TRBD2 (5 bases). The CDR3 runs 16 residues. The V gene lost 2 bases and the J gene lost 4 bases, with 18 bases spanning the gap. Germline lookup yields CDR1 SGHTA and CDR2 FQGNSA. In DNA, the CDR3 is TGTGCCAGCAGCTTATATCCGGGAAACCAACCATACGAGCAGTACTTC. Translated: CASSLYPGNQPYEQYF.

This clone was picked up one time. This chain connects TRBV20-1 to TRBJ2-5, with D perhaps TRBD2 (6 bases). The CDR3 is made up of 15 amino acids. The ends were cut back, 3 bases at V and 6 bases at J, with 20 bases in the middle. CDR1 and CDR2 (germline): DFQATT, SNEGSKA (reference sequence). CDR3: CSASEGRRFSKTQYF. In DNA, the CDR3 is TGCAGTGCTAGTGAGGGGAGGAGGTTTTCGAAGACCCAGTACTTC.

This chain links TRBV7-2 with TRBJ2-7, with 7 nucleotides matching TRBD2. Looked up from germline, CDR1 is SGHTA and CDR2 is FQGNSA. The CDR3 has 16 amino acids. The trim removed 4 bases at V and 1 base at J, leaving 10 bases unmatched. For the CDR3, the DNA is TGTGCCAGCAGCTCTCTCTTAGCGGGCGGTTCCTACGAGCAGTACTTC. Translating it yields CASSSLLAGGSYEQYF.

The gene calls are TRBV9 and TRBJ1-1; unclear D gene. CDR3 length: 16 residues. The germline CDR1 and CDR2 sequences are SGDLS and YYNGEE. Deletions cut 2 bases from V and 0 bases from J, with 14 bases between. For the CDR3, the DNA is TGTGCCAGCAGCGTCGGACCTCTTCGGATGAACACTGAAGCTTTCTTT. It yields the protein CASSVGPLRMNTEAFF.